The 27 T cell receptor beta chains in this list originate from one sample, sequenced in a study of CD8 T cells in Susac syndrome. RNA totalling roughly 0.5 to 1 ug underwent reverse transcription with random hexamers. TCRdb re-called the immunoSEQ multiplex PCR reads through MiXCR, storing one row per CDR3 protein. The sample yields approximately 100,000 distinct CDR3 sequences, about nine tenths seen once. The source material was CD4+ T cells from PBMCs. Every receptor here comes from a human donor in good health.

The chain is built from TRBV14 and TRBJ2-3; D possibly uses TRBD1 or TRBD2 (5 bases each). CDR1 is SGHDN and CDR2 is FVKESK in the germline V gene. V gave up 0 bases and J gave up 3 bases, with 13 bases separating them. This CDR3 is built from 16 residues. The CDR3 reads CASSQDLGVGTDTQYF. The CDR3 nucleotides read TGTGCCAGCAGCCAAGATTTGGGGGTTGGAACAGATACGCAGTATTTT.

This chain links TRBV4-2 with TRBJ1-2; D possibly corresponds to TRBD1 (5 bases). Germline V gene sequence: CDR1 LGHNA, CDR2 YNFKEQ. Trimming took off 0 bases at V and 4 bases at J, with 15 bases between the two ends. CDR3 length equals 16 residues. The CDR3 nucleotides are TGTGCCAGCAGCCAAGATACAGGACAAGTCCTCTATGGCTACACCTTC. The encoded protein is CASSQDTGQVLYGYTF.

The genes are TRBV6-2 or TRBV6-3 and TRBJ1-2; 12 nucleotides agree with TRBD1. Germline V lookup: CDR1 MNHEY, CDR2 SVGEGT. This CDR3 comprises 16 residues. Losses at the gene ends were 5 bases for V and 6 bases for J; bases not matched to a gene: 10. This chain's CDR3 is CASSTPGDRGRDGYTF. The CDR3 coding sequence is TGTGCCAGCAGTACCCCCGGGGACAGGGGGCGGGATGGCTACACCTTC.

J is TRBJ2-7 and V is TRBV29-1; no clear D. Germline assignment: CDR1 SQVTM and CDR2 ANQGSEA. This CDR3 has 12 amino acids. Trimming removed 6 bases from V and 9 bases from J, with 18 bases in between. The CDR3 here is CSVGQVGFGQYF. DNA for the CDR3: TGCAGCGTCGGCCAGGTGGGCTTTGGGCAGTACTTC.

The chain combines TRBV5-1 with TRBJ1-6; D not certain. Trimming removed 0 bases at V and 7 bases at J, with 8 bases between. Germline CDR1 reads SGHRS; CDR2 reads YFSETQ. The CDR3 length is 14 residues. The CDR3 region has the DNA TGCGCCAGCAGCTTGGGGACCACCAATTCACCCCTCCACTTT. It encodes CASSLGTTNSPLHF.

The chain employs TRBV18 and TRBJ1-1; D remains unclear. The CDR3 is made up of 14 amino acids. V shed 6 bases and J shed 3 bases, with 14 bases lying between them. Germline lookup yields CDR1 KGHSH and CDR2 LQKENI. This CDR3 is CASSTLREDTEAFF. In nucleotides, the CDR3 is TGTGCCAGCTCGACACTGCGGGAGGACACTGAAGCTTTCTTT.

There are a few counts of this clonotype. The genes are TRBV7-3 and TRBJ1-2, with D possibly being TRBD1 (6 bases). The length of the CDR3 is 12 residues. V shed 4 bases and J shed 7 bases, with 10 bases lying between them. CDR1 and CDR2 from the germline V gene are SGHTA and FQGTGA. This chain's CDR3 is CASSSDSRGYTF. The CDR3 DNA reads as TGTGCCAGCAGCTCGGACAGCCGTGGCTACACCTTC.

The V call is TRBV5-4, the J call TRBJ2-5; 7 bases agree with TRBD2. The CDR3 is 16 residues long. CDR1 SGHNT and CDR2 YYREEE come from the germline V gene (reference sequence). With 1 base clipped from V and 1 base from J, the junction kept 7 bases outside the gene matches. The CDR3 here is CASSLSRGGVQETQYF. The CDR3 DNA follows: TGTGCCAGCAGCTTGTCGAGGGGAGGGGTCCAAGAGACCCAGTACTTC.

V is TRBV14 and J is TRBJ2-5, with TRBD1 identical over 8 bases. The V gene's germline CDR1 is SGHDN and CDR2 FVKESK. The CDR3 loop spans 16 amino acids. V shed 4 bases, J shed 6 bases, and the junction held 13 bases outside the gene matches. Here the CDR3 DNA reads TGTGCCAGCAGCCTCGGACAGGGTAATATACTGAAGACCCAGTACTTC. Protein sequence: CASSLGQGNILKTQYF.

V is TRBV7-2 and J is TRBJ2-3; the D is unclear. CDR3 length equals 14 residues. CDR1 is SGHTA and CDR2 is FQGNSA in the germline V gene. Trimming left V 3 bases short and J 6 bases short, with 13 bases between. The CDR3 sequence: CASSFRQGTDTQYF. CDR3 sequence (DNA): TGTGCCAGCAGCTTCCGTCAAGGAACCGATACGCAGTATTTT.

The chain recombines TRBV20-1 with TRBJ2-4, with D tentatively TRBD2 (6 bases). Trimming removed 7 bases from V and 0 bases from J, with 10 bases in between. The CDR3 covers 13 residues. In germline, CDR1 is DFQATT, CDR2 SNEGSKA (reference sequence). DNA for the CDR3: TGCAGTGTAGCGGAAACAGCCAAAAACATTCAGTACTTC. Translated: CSVAETAKNIQYF.

This chain's CDR3 is CASSLEQPGEQYF. The DNA of the CDR3 is TGTGCCAGCAGCTTGGAACAGCCGGGGGAGCAGTACTTC. V and J are TRBV5-4 and TRBJ2-7; the D gene is possibly TRBD2 (5 bases). Trimming left V 0 bases short and J 7 bases short, with 11 bases between. This CDR3 is 13 amino acids long. CDR1 is SGHNT and CDR2 is YYREEE in the germline V gene (reference sequence).

The CDR3 loop is CSVWTGGGSPLHF. In DNA, the CDR3 is TGCAGCGTTTGGACAGGGGGAGGTTCACCCCTCCACTTT. The chain recombines TRBV29-1 with TRBJ1-6, with 10 bases lining up with TRBD1. The length of the CDR3 is 13 residues. Germline V gene lookup returns CDR1 SQVTM and CDR2 ANQGSEA. After removal of 5 bases from V and 9 bases from J, the junction contained 4 bases not matched to a gene. Full variable domain (remainder filled in from reference TRBV29-1 and TRBJ1-6): SAVISQKPSRDICQRGTSLTIQCQVDSQVTMMFWYRQQPGQSLTLIATANQGSEATYESGFVIDKFPISRPNLTFSTLTVSNMSPEDSSIYLCSVWTGGGSPLHFGNGTRLTVT.

The chain joins TRBV6-5 to TRBJ1-1; D is uncertain. Trimming removed 2 bases at V and 0 bases at J, with 10 bases between. The CDR3 runs to 15 residues. Germline V gene data show CDR1 as MNHEY and CDR2 as SVGAGI. The CDR3 is CASSYDARVNTEAFF. DNA of the CDR3: TGTGCCAGCAGTTACGACGCGCGGGTGAACACTGAAGCTTTCTTT.

CDR3 bases: TGTGCCAGCGGAAGTCGGGACACCCACACAGATACGCAGTATTTT. It yields the protein CASGSRDTHTDTQYF. The chain combines TRBV2 with TRBJ2-3, with D possibly being TRBD1 (6 bases). From germline, CDR1 is SNHLY and CDR2 FYNNEI. The CDR3 is 15 amino acids. V lost 8 bases and J lost 2, with 17 bases in between.

The V call is TRBV28, the J call TRBJ2-2; tentatively, D is TRBD2 (6 bases). Germline loops: CDR1 MDHEN, CDR2 SYDVKM. The CDR3 runs to 14 residues. Trimming shortened V by 5 bases and J by 0 bases, and 7 bases separated the two germline ends. The CDR3 loop is CASSGTPNTGELFF. CDR3 DNA sequence: TGTGCCAGCAGTGGGACTCCGAACACCGGGGAGCTGTTTTTT. The complete variable domain, with remaining parts taken from reference TRBV28 and TRBJ2-2, reads DVKVTQSSRYLVKRTGEKVFLECVQDMDHENMFWYRQDPGLGLRLIYFSYDVKMKEKGDIPEGYSVSREKKERFSLILESASTNQTSMYLCASSGTPNTGELFFGEGSRLTVL.

V usage is TRBV18 and J usage is TRBJ1-5; 9 bases fit TRBD1. Trimming removed 3 bases from V and 2 bases from J; junction bases left unmatched: 2. This CDR3 is built from 15 residues. Per germline, CDR1 KGHSH and CDR2 LQKENI. The chain's CDR3 is CASSPGTGRNQPQHF. DNA for the CDR3: TGTGCCAGCTCACCCGGGACAGGGCGCAATCAGCCCCAGCATTTT.

V is TRBV6-5 and J is TRBJ2-3; possibly TRBD1 or TRBD2 for D (6 bases each). The V gene's germline CDR1 is MNHEY and CDR2 SVGAGI. The CDR3 has 12 residues. Trimming left V 5 bases short and J 6 bases short, with 9 bases between. In DNA form, the CDR3 reads TGTGCCAGCAGTAAGGGGGGCGATACGCAGTATTTT. It is translated as CASSKGGDTQYF.

The chain carries TRBV20-1 and TRBJ2-7; 7 bases fit TRBD1. The germline gives CDR1 DFQATT, CDR2 SNEGSKA (reference sequence). V was pared by 0 bases and J by 1 base, with 6 bases of the junction left unmatched. The CDR3 has 15 amino acids. The CDR3 sequence is CSARDTAGGSYEQYF. CDR3 DNA sequence: TGCAGTGCTAGAGATACGGCAGGGGGATCCTACGAGCAGTACTTC.

The chain carries TRBV14 and TRBJ2-7; TRBD1 aligns across 10 bases. V trimming: 5 bases; J trimming: 0 bases; junction bases outside the gene matches: 7. This CDR3 has 16 amino acids. Germline V lookup: CDR1 SGHDN, CDR2 FVKESK. CDR3 coding DNA: TGTGCCAGCAGCAACCCCGGGACAGGGGCCTCCTACGAGCAGTACTTC. This codes for CASSNPGTGASYEQYF.

The chain has TRBV7-3 and TRBJ1-2, with 12 nucleotides matching TRBD1. Germline CDR1 and CDR2: SGHTA and FQGTGA. V shed 5 bases and J 7 bases; nucleotides not matched to a gene: 2. CDR3 length: 13 amino acids. CDR3 in DNA: TGTGCCAGCAGCCCGGGACAGGGGGCTGGCTACACCTTC. It yields the protein CASSPGQGAGYTF.

The J gene is TRBJ1-2, the V gene TRBV7-9, with 9 nucleotides matching TRBD1. CDR3 length: 15 amino acids. J lost 2 bases, V lost 3 bases, and 4 bases had no gene match. CDR1 SEHNR and CDR2 FQNEAQ come from the germline V gene (reference sequence). Here the CDR3 DNA reads TGTGCCAGCAGCTTCCTGGACAGGGGAAACTATGGCTACACCTTC. Amino acids: CASSFLDRGNYGYTF.

The chain uses TRBV2 and TRBJ2-5, with 8 bases that match TRBD2. Per germline, CDR1 SNHLY and CDR2 FYNNEI. Losses at the gene ends were 8 bases for V and 1 base for J; bases not matched to a gene: 3. The CDR3 is made up of 13 amino acids. CDR3 loop: CASPGGGQETQYF. The CDR3 nucleotides are TGTGCCAGCCCGGGGGGGGGCCAAGAGACCCAGTACTTC.

V and J are TRBV12-3 or TRBV12-4 and TRBJ2-3, with TRBD2 matching 7 bases. The CDR3 has 16 residues. V was pared by 2 bases and J by 2 bases, with 7 bases of the junction left unmatched. In DNA, the CDR3 is TGTGCCAGCAGTTTATGGGGTAGCGGGCCCACAGATACGCAGTATTTT. Translating it yields CASSLWGSGPTDTQYF.

The genes are TRBV9 and TRBJ2-6; the D is unclear. Germline loops: CDR1 SGDLS, CDR2 YYNGEE. This CDR3 spans 16 amino acids. V was clipped by 2 bases and J by 1 base, with 10 bases between them. CDR3 protein: CASSVPRDSGANVLTF. Here the CDR3 DNA reads TGTGCCAGCAGCGTCCCTAGGGATTCTGGGGCCAACGTCCTGACTTTC.

The chain combines TRBV29-1 with TRBJ1-2; tentative D call: TRBD1 (6 bases). The V end lost 7 bases, the J end lost 0 bases, and 15 bases lay between the germline ends. Germline V gene sequence: CDR1 SQVTM, CDR2 ANQGSEA. The CDR3 is made up of 14 amino acids. The CDR3 nucleotides read TGCAGCGCGAACCCAGGGGCAGCTAACTATGGCTACACCTTC. Protein sequence: CSANPGAANYGYTF.

The genes are TRBV5-1 and TRBJ1-4; TRBD1 matches 9 bases. The CDR3 totals 15 residues. In germline, CDR1 is SGHRS, CDR2 YFSETQ. V lost 5 bases to trimming and J lost 4 bases; unmatched junction nucleotides: 6. The CDR3 reads CASRQPGQGNEKLFF. The CDR3 DNA is TGCGCCAGCAGACAGCCGGGACAGGGTAATGAAAAACTGTTTTTT. The full variable domain, in which reference TRBV5-1 and TRBJ1-4 provide the parts outside the CDR3, is KAGVTQTPRYLIKTRGQQVTLSCSPISGHRSVSWYQQTPGQGLQFLFEYFSETQRNKGNFPGRFSGRQFSNSRSEMNVSTLELGDSALYLCASRQPGQGNEKLFFGSGTQLSVL.